This passage covers 3 T cell receptor beta chains from one sample sequenced in a study of cytomegalovirus exposure and HLA in healthy donors (TCRdb year 2017). Receptors were amplified or captured by the immunoSEQ multiplex PCR assay. The multiplex PCR relied on a mix of 60 forward primers for TCR Vbeta segments and 13 reverse primers for TCR Jbeta segments. The clones in this table, taken by TCRdb from immuneACCESS, are in-frame only. Not every clone is retained; where verified, under half of the shortfall comes from an unresolved V gene, and the cause of the rest is unknown. The sample contains just under 95,000 clones, 84% of them found a single time. The ten largest clones represent 5.5% to 6.5% of the sample. The source material was PBMCs. The receptors were gathered from a woman aged 18 to 35 in good health and CMV-seropositive.

The V gene is TRBV7-2, the J gene TRBJ2-1, with D perhaps matching TRBD1 (6 bases). Trimming removed 0 bases from V and 12 bases from J, with 18 bases in between. Per germline, CDR1 SGHTA and CDR2 FQGNSA. The CDR3 loop spans 15 amino acids. CDR3 sequence: CASSLAERFKGGQFF. In nucleotides, the CDR3 is TGTGCCAGCAGCTTAGCGGAGAGGTTTAAAGGGGGGCAGTTCTTC.

The chain employs TRBV4-1 and TRBJ1-2, with 7 positions matching TRBD1. The germline V gene encodes CDR1 MGHRA and CDR2 YSYEKL. The CDR3 totals 14 residues. Trimming at V came to 5 bases and at J to 3 bases, leaving 6 bases not matched to a gene. The CDR3 loop is CASSGRGFDYGYTF. In DNA form, the CDR3 reads TGCGCCAGCAGCGGCAGGGGGTTTGACTATGGCTACACCTTC.

The rearrangement uses TRBV6-5 and TRBJ1-1; possible D gene TRBD1, 5 bases. With 6 bases removed from V and 10 bases from J, the gap between germline ends came to 21 bases. CDR1 is MNHEY and CDR2 is SVGAGI in the germline V gene. The CDR3 sequence is 14 residues long. The CDR3 nucleotides are TGTGCCAGCAGACTGGGAGGGGCCCAGGTGCCAGCTTTCTTT. This encodes CASRLGGAQVPAFF.